This entry describes one T cell receptor beta chain. A read error may be the cause here, since a much bigger clone is one base away. The identical CDR3 is also encoded by other nucleotide sequences in the sample. Per the authors' pipeline: From reference gene primer amplification, estimates of nucleated cell counts were derived. Measured with immunoSEQ multiplex PCR; TCRdb has only the in-frame clones, and not every one. V and J calls and clone size are given by that table; D and trimming were obtained from the DNA. The sample contains around 160,000 clones, approximately 83% of which appear only once. This specimen belongs to a study of blood T cell repertoires in COVID-19. This CDR3 has 19 residues. With 4 bases clipped from V and 4 bases from J, the junction kept 16 bases outside the gene matches. Germline lookup yields CDR1 KGHSH and CDR2 LQKENI.

The chain uses TRBV18 and TRBJ1-5; 10 bases agree with TRBD1. Material for sequencing was peripheral blood. The receptor was isolated from a woman aged 60-75 years with COVID-19, enrolled during active disease. CDR3 nucleotide sequence: TGTGCCAGCTCACTGCGGGACAGGGGAACGGGGGATAGTAATCAGCCCCAGCATTTT. It yields the protein CASSLRDRGTGDSNQPQHF.